The text below deals with one TCR beta chain. Its antigen is unknown. The input lacks base qualities; no much larger clone sits a single base away. The sample originates from a study of cytomegalovirus exposure and HLA in healthy donors (dated by TCRdb to 2015 to 2018). About the full investigation: According to an earlier analysis of 550 to 700 of the donors, about 179 million T cells yielded roughly 100 million unique TCR beta sequences and roughly 280 Gb of sequence data. Roughly 320 gigabases of sequencing data and around 88 million unique TCR sequences made up an early release that covered several hundred HLA-typed donors. Among the approximately 400 genotyped donors, approximately 81% belonged to the genetic ancestry cluster associated with self-reported Caucasian donors. The study aimed to test whether cataloging public T cell receptors could reveal signatures of past pathogen exposure. The study profiled the T cell repertoires of fewer than 850 subjects by immunosequencing and related them to cytomegalovirus serostatus. Besides the first cohort of approximately 710 subjects, a separate validation cohort made up of roughly 120 different subjects was used. The study combined high-throughput TCR immunosequencing, statistical association of individual TCRs with disease status, and machine learning to predict cytomegalovirus infection status. A later analysis re-analyzed previously published TCR beta repertoires from roughly 600 donors and added high-resolution HLA genotyping to study TCR occurrence patterns. The later analysis used no new phenotypic data to find candidate immune exposures, relying instead on TCR beta sequences and their occurrence across donors. An earlier analysis of a few hundred of the donors applied high-throughput TCR beta sequencing to assess whether each TCR beta V gene segment acted as functional or pseudogenic. Donor age, sex, ethnicity and CMV serostatus were compiled alongside the repertoire data. A later genetic analysis used genome-wide SNP genotypes for 398 of the 666 donors, treating that subset as a discovery cohort. Every repertoire in the discovery cohort had been generated on one and the same sequencing platform. HLA typing included class I and class II loci at four-digit resolution. Typing coverage varied by locus: about 629-630 donors for A, B, C, DRB1 and DQB1; roughly 500 for DQA1; over 600 for DPA1; approximately 490 for DPB1. A handful of DR-DQ haplotypes were handled as single units for association and clustering because linkage in the cohort was strong. On average, around 240,000 unique TCR beta nucleotide sequences were sequenced per donor among several hundred genotyped donors of the cohort, with 15% to 20% of those sequences being non-productive.

The CDR3 covers 14 residues, taking in both the cysteine and the phenylalanine. Only the CDR3 DNA is retained, 42 bases long and in frame from the first base. The CDR1 and CDR2 encoded by the germline V gene are SNHLY and FYNNEI. The germline V end is reduced by 6 bases and the J end by 5 bases; junction bases left unmatched: 6. The library was built by means of the immunoSEQ multiplex PCR assay. The multiplex PCR relied on a mix of 60 forward primers for TCR Vbeta segments and 13 reverse primers for TCR Jbeta segments. A multiplex PCR assay on genomic DNA amplified the CDR3 region of rearranged TCR beta genes. The amplified TCR beta libraries were sequenced on the Illumina HiSeq System as 87-base-pair reads. The source study handled its data this way. In a later analysis, tens of millions of unique TCR beta chains were counted across the roughly 610 repertoires, and roughly 10 million of these chains were shared by at least two donors. Raw reads were error-corrected and collapsed into unique sequences by a nearest-neighbor algorithm in which closely related sequences were merged to remove PCR and sequencing errors. V, D and J gene segments were assigned by aligning CDR3 sequences to IMGT reference sequences. Each retained sequence needed at least a six-nucleotide match to both a V gene segment and a J gene segment. A rearrangement counted as productive if the CDR3 had no stop codons and remained in frame with V and J, and every other rearrangement counted as non-productive. CDR3 was defined by IMGT convention, running from the second conserved V-encoded cysteine to the conserved J-encoded phenylalanine. Sequences without an unambiguous match to a single V gene segment were excluded from the earlier analysis of 450 to 750 of the donors. An earlier analysis of almost 600 of the donors classified V segments as functional when productive rearrangements were above 56.7% and as segregating when the standard deviation between donors was above 5%. A statistical classification framework was developed to diagnose cytomegalovirus status using the catalog of TCR beta chain sequences. A later analysis assigned V and J genes by comparing TCR nucleotide sequences with IMGT/GENE-DB human TR gene sequences. Using the TCRdist pipeline, a later analysis assigned CDR3 sequences along with most-parsimonious VDJ recombination scenarios. A later analysis defined each TCR beta chain by its CDR3 amino acid sequence plus V-gene family, and excluded reads lacking a unique V-gene family. A later analysis removed over 500 highly shared, low-generation-probability nucleotide sequences to deal with suspected cross-contamination and a sequencing artifact. In a later analysis, a clonal expansion index was calculated for each public chain from normalized within-repertoire ranks of inferred template counts. A later analysis computed generation probabilities with a VDJ recombination model fitted to out-of-frame rearrangements, and checked the results against IGoR. A later analysis scored TCR-TCR, TCR-HLA and TCR-CMV co-occurrence with hypergeometric tests, applying a repertoire-size bias correction to TCR pairs. In a later analysis, false discovery rates were estimated by permuting HLA or CMV assignments 20 times. In a later analysis, co-occurring TCRs were grouped using DBSCAN, and TCRdist sequence similarity was added for clustering within HLA-allele-positive subsets. For co-occurrence clustering, repertoires with fewer than 30,000 or more than 120,000 public chains were excluded, along with five repertoires with anomalous nucleotide sharing. The table was pulled from immuneACCESS by TCRdb, which kept in-frame rearrangements only. Such tables lose some clones; where checked, under half of the loss comes from unresolved V genes, and the rest has no known cause. Clone size and V and J calls were adopted from that table, with D and trimming inferred from the DNA. The sample table shows under 200,000 clones, and roughly 79% are seen once. Over 13% of the sample rests with the top ten.

What the research found in general, with its limitations: For the cohort, immune exposure information was limited to CMV serostatus. HLA typing was unavailable for some donors at each locus, so association tests used only the typed subset. According to a later genetic analysis, donors in an Asian-associated ancestry cluster had fewer N-insertions in productive TCRs than the approximately 670-donor mean. The earlier analysis of 587 of the donors excluded roughly 16 rarely observed V segments, including chromosome 9 orphons, because counts were too low. Across donors, most TCR sequences were observed very rarely, whereas some public TCRs were present in many individuals. In vitro tests confirmed that a few of the cytomegalovirus-associated TCR beta chains recognize cytomegalovirus antigens. In both the original and validation cohorts, the classifier was reported to diagnose cytomegalovirus status with high specificity and sensitivity. The study listed around 160 TCR beta chains as associated with cytomegalovirus. When HLA alleles, especially DR and DQ, strongly co-occurred, attributing TCR associations to individual alleles was difficult. An earlier analysis of roughly 570 of the donors showed that most TCR beta V segments appeared in productive rearrangements either about 87% or about 30% of the time, which broadly matched IMGT annotations. Some IMGT-functional V segments, including TRBV6-2 and TRBV6-3, could not be distinguished by the 87-base-pair reads and were therefore excluded. Linkage disequilibrium might explain the correlated functional status among segregating V segments, but an unknown experimental factor could not be excluded. A cluster of highly shared sequence variants was judged likely to represent a technical artifact of the sequencing pipeline. A further reported finding was that TCR beta sequences accurately predicted the HLA-A and HLA-B alleles for most subjects in the first cohort. The presence/absence analyses assumed that sequencing depth was roughly uniform across donors, and that assumption may not be true. A later analysis reported that several top co-occurrence clusters appeared linked to parvovirus B19, influenza, CMV and Epstein-Barr virus. According to a later analysis, TCR association rates differed among HLA loci, with DRB1 alleles showing the most associated TCRs and HLA-C alleles showing the fewest. In this cohort, only TCR beta chains were sequenced, and detectable features were limited by the absence of alpha or paired-chain data. According to the authors, the approach could potentially be generalized to other disease states and immunological phenotypes. In a later genetic analysis, a missense DCLRE1C variant was associated with V-gene and J-gene trimming of TCR beta chains, and the association was replicated in an independent cohort. In a later analysis, most CMV-associated TCR beta chains were found to appear HLA-restricted, with HLA associations seemingly driven largely by CMV exposure. A later analysis associated about 17,000 TCR beta sequences with specific HLA alleles at a false discovery rate of 0.05. In a later analysis, HLA-associated TCR beta chains were found to be more clonally expanded and to have lower generation probabilities than equally common non-associated chains.

In total, about 650 healthy bone marrow donors made up the cohort. All cohort members were sampled while nominally healthy, although unrecorded immune exposures were likely present. The donor was CMV seropositive and belonged to the group of 250 to 300 seropositive cohort members. A peripheral blood sample was collected from each donor, and TCR beta sequencing was performed on peripheral blood mononuclear cells. Genomic DNA was extracted from the blood cell samples with the Qiagen DNeasy Blood Extraction Kit. The receptor was isolated from a man aged 45-65 years in good health and CMV-seropositive. Material for sequencing was PBMCs. Recombination linked TRBV2 to TRBJ2-5; TRBD2 matches 10 bases in the middle. The CDR3 in this case is CASRVAGGGETQYF. The DNA is TGTGCCAGCAGAGTAGCGGGGGGCGGGGAGACCCAGTACTTC.